This T cell receptor beta chain originates from a study of blood T cell repertoires in COVID-19. As for the study in general: Researchers got acute and convalescent COVID-19 samples from the United States, Italy and Spain. In each case, the material was cDNA or gDNA derived from T cells, B-cell-depleted T cells, or PBMCs.

The CDR3 length is 15 residues. Germline V CDR1 and CDR2: SGHDT, YYEEEE. V gave up 1 base and J gave up 2 bases, with 10 bases separating them. Original methodology: Amplifying reference gene primers gave estimates of nucleated cell counts. Libraries were prepared by immunoSEQ multiplex PCR; TCRdb keeps only in-frame clonotypes and omits some of them. V and J calls and clone size follow that table, whereas D and trimming were derived from the DNA. The sample carries about 190,000 clones, approximately 86% recorded once. This TCR derives from a man aged 40-49 years with active or convalescent COVID-19. Sequenced sample: peripheral blood. The chain employs TRBV5-6 and TRBJ2-1, with TRBD1 as a possible D gene (6 bases). The CDR3 nucleotides read TGTGCCAGCAGCTTGCTGAGGGGGACCTACAATGAGCAGTTCTTC. Translated: CASSLLRGTYNEQFF.